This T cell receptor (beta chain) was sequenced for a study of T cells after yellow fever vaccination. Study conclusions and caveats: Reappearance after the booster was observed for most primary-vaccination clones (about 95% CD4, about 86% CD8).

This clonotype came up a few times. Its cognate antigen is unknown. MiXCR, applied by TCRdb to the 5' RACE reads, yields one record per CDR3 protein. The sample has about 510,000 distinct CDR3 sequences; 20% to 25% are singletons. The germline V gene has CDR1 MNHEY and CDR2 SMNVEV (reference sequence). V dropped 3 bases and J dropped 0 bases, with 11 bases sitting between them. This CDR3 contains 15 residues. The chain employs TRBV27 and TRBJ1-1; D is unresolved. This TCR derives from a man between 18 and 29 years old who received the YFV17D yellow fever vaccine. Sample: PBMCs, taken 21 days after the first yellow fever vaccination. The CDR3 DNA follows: TGTGCCAGCAGTTTTTCGGCGGCCATGAACACTGAAGCTTTCTTT. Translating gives CASSFSAAMNTEAFF.